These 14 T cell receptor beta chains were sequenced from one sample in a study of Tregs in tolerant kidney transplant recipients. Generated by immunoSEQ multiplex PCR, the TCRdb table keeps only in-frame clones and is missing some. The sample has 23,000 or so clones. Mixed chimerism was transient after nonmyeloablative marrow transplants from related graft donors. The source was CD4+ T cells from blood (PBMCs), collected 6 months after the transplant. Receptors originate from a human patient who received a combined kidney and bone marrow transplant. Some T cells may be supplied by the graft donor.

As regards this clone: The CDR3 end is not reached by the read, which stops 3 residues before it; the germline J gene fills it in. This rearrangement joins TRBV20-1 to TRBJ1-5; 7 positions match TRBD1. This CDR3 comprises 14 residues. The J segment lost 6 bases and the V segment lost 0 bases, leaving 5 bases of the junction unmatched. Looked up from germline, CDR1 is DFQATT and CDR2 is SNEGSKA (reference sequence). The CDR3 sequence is CSARDWTGAQPQHF. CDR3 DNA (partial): TGCAGTGCTAGAGATTGGACAGGTGCTCAGCCC.

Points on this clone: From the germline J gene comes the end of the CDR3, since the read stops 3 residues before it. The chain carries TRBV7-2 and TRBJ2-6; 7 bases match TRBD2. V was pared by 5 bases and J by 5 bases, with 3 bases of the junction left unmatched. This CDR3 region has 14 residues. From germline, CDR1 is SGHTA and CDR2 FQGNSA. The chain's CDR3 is CASSGGGWANVLTF. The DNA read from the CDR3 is TGTGCCAGCAGCGGGGGGGGGTGGGCCAACGTC.

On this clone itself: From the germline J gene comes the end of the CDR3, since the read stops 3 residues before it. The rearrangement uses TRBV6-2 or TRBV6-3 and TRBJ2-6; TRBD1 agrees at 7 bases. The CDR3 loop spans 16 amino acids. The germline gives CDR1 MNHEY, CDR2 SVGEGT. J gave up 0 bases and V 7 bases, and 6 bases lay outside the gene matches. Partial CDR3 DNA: TGTGCCAGCATCATAGGGGGCCTCTCTGGGGCCAACGTC. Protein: CASIIGGLSGANV. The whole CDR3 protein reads CASIIGGLSGANVLTF.

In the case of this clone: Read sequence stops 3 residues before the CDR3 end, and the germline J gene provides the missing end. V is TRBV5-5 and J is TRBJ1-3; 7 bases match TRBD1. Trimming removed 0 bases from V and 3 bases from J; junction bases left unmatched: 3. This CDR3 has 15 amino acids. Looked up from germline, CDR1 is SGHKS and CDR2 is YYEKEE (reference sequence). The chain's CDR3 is CASSLAGGSGNTIYF. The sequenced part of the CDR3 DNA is TGTGCCAGCAGCTTGGCAGGGGGAAGTGGAAACACC.

CDR3 in amino acids: CASSYPGTRFSEQFF. CDR3 DNA, as far as it was read: TGTGCCAGCAGCTATCCCGGGACTAGATTTAGTGAG. The chain couples TRBV7-9 to TRBJ2-1; 8 bases are a match to TRBD2. The sequenced fragment ends 3 residues before the CDR3 boundary, so the rest is inferred from the germline J gene. In germline, CDR1 is SEHNR, CDR2 FQNEAQ (reference sequence). This CDR3 comprises 15 residues. J gave up 9 bases and V 4 bases, and 11 bases lay outside the gene matches.

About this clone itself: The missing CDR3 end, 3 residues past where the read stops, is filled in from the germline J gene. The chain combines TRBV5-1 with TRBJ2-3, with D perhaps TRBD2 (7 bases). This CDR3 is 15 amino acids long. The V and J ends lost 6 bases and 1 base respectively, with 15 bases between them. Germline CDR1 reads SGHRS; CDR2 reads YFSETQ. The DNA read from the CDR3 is TGCGCCAGCACCTGGGGGGGCCTCGGCACAGATACG. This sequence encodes CASTWGGLGTDT. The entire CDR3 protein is CASTWGGLGTDTQYF.

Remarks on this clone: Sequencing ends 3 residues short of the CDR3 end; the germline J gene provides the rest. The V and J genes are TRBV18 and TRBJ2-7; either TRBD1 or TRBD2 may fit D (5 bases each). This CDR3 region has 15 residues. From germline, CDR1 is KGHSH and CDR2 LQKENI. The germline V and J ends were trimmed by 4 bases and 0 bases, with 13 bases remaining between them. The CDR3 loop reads CASSQGSSSSYEQYF. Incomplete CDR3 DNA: TGTGCCAGCTCACAGGGGAGTAGCAGCTCCTACGAG.

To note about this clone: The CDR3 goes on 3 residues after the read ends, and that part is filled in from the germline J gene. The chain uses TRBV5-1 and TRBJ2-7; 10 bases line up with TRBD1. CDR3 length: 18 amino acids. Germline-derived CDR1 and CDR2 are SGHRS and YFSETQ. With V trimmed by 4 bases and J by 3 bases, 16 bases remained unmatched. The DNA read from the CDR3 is TGCGCCAGCAGCCTCCTGCGGGCCGGGACAGGGGTCCTCTACGAG. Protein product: CASSLLRAGTGVLYE. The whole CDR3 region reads CASSLLRAGTGVLYEQYF.

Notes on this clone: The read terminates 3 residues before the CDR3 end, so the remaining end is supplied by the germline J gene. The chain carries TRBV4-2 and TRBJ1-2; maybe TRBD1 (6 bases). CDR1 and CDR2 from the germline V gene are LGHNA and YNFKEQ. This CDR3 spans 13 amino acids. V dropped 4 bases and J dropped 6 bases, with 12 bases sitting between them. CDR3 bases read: TGTGCCAGCAGCCGGAGGGGGACCCATGGC. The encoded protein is CASSRRGTHG. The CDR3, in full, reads CASSRRGTHGYTF.

The CDR3 DNA, read in part, is TGCAGCGTTGACGGGTCAGGGGGGTATGGC. Its protein is CSVDGSGGYG. The whole CDR3 protein reads CSVDGSGGYGYTF. This chain connects TRBV29-1 to TRBJ1-2, with 7 positions matching TRBD1. The CDR3 is cut off 3 residues early in the read; its end comes from the germline J gene. Germline V gene lookup returns CDR1 SQVTM and CDR2 ANQGSEA. The CDR3 spans 13 residues. Trimming at V came to 3 bases and at J to 5 bases, leaving 6 bases not matched to a gene.

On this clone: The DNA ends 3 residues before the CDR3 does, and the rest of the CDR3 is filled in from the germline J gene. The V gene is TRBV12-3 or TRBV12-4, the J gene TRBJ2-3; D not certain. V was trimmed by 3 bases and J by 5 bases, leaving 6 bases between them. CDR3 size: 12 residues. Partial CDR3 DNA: TGTGCCAGCAGTTTTAATAAAGATACG. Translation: CASSFNKDT. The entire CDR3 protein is CASSFNKDTQYF.

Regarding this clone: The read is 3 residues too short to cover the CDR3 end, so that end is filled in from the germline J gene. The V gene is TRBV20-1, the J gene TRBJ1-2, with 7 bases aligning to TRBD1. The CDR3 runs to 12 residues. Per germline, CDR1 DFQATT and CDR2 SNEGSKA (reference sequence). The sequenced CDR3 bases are TGCAGGGCGACAGGGAATAACTATGGC. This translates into CRATGNNYG. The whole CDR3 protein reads CRATGNNYGYTF.

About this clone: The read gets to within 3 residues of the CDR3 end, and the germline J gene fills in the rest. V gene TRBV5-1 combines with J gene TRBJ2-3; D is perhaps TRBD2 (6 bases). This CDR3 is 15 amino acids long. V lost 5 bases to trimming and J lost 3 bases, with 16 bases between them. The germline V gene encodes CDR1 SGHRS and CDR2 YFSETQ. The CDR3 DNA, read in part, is TGCGCCAGCAGTCCCGGGGGAGTAAGAACAGATACG. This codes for CASSPGGVRTDT. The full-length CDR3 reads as CASSPGGVRTDTQYF.

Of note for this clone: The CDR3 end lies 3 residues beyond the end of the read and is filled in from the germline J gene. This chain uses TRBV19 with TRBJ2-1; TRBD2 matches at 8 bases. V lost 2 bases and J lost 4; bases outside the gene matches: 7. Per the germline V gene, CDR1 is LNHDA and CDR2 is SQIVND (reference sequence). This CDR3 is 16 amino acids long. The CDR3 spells CASSIRGGGPYNEQFF. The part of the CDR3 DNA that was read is TGTGCCAGTAGTATAAGAGGCGGGGGGCCGTACAATGAG.